The text below deals with one TCR beta chain. Antigen specificity is unknown. Assay used: immunoSEQ multiplex PCR; TCRdb lists only in-frame clones, some missing. The profile shows about 49,000 clones, approximately 76% of them singletons. This sample is drawn from a study of radiotherapy plus CTLA-4 blockade in lung cancer. Overall study: With approximately 30% of patients having disease control, objective responses were seen in 15% to 20%.

V was cut by 5 bases and J by 6 bases, with 16 bases left in between. This CDR3 contains 14 residues. Looked up from germline, CDR1 is SGHTA and CDR2 is FQGNSA. Study results and limitations: Tumor-origin TCR clones grew in blood after radiotherapy plus ipilimumab. It was early blood T cell clone dynamics, with interferon-beta, that reportedly best predicted response.

Patients with chemo-refractory metastatic non-small-cell lung cancer received focal radiation plus CTLA-4 blockade with ipilimumab. Here the sequenced sample was peripheral blood, taken from a patient treated with radiotherapy plus ipilimumab. The chain joins TRBV7-2 to TRBJ2-5; perhaps TRBD2 as D (5 bases). The source of this sequence is a human donor with non-small cell lung cancer who had stable disease on radiotherapy plus ipilimumab. CDR3 loop: CASSGLERWKTQYF. In DNA form, the CDR3 reads TGTGCCAGCAGCGGGTTAGAGCGGTGGAAGACCCAGTACTTC. The whole variable domain, remainder taken from reference TRBV7-2 and TRBJ2-5, is GAGVSQSPSNKVTEKGKDVELRCDPISGHTALYWYRQSLGQGLEFLIYFQGNSAPDKSGLPSDRFSAERTGGSVSTLTIQRTQQEDSAVYLCASSGLERWKTQYFGPGTRLLVL.